Listed below are T cell receptor beta chains from one sample, sequenced in a study of blood T cells in healthy people across ages. A single record per CDR3 protein comes from TCRdb applying MiXCR to the 5' RACE reads. This table has about 640,000 distinct CDR3 sequences, about 30% appearing once. Sequenced sample: blood. The receptor source for this set is a woman aged 80 or over in good health. CDR3s include the opening cysteine and the closing phenylalanine or tryptophan. D genes are given only for firm matches. Clone size is shown for a subset of rows, as once, few, many or a class of expanded clone.

d_call,clone_size,v_call,j_call,cdr3_aa,cdr3_nt
.,few,TRBV30,TRBJ2-7,CAWSVSGGSSYEQYF,TGTGCCTGGAGTGTCTCAGGGGGGAGCTCCTACGAGCAGTACTTC
.,.,TRBV29-1,TRBJ2-5,CSVRGGETQYF,TGCAGCGTACGAGGGGGAGAGACCCAGTACTTC
TRBD1,many,TRBV7-9,TRBJ2-4,CASSKGTGRIKNIQYF,TGTGCCAGCAGCAAAGGGACAGGGAGAATCAAAAACATTCAGTACTTC
.,.,TRBV28,TRBJ1-2,CASSSPIGTDNYGYTF,TGTGCCAGCAGTTCCCCTATCGGGACGGATAACTATGGCTACACCTTC
TRBD2,few,TRBV2,TRBJ2-5,CASSEVRGGEETQYF,TGTGCCAGCAGTGAAGTCCGGGGGGGCGAGGAGACCCAGTACTTC
.,many,TRBV4-2,TRBJ2-7,CASSPGVSYEQYF,TGTGCCAGCAGCCCGGGGGTTTCCTACGAGCAGTACTTC
TRBD2,many,TRBV5-4,TRBJ2-3,CASSLAGSGGTDTQYF,TGTGCCAGCAGCTTGGCGGGTAGCGGGGGCACAGATACGCAGTATTTT
.,few,TRBV7-6,TRBJ2-1,CASSLSAGTPNNEQFF,TGTGCCAGCAGCCTATCTGCCGGGACACCCAACAATGAGCAGTTCTTC
.,many,TRBV7-2,TRBJ2-5,CASSLATAETQYF,TGTGCCAGCAGCTTAGCGACCGCAGAGACCCAGTACTTC
.,few,TRBV14,TRBJ2-5,CASSQDLVDQETQYF,TGTGCCAGCAGCCAAGATTTGGTGGACCAAGAGACCCAGTACTTC